The present T cell receptor beta chain was sequenced within a study of T cells in Graves' hyperthyroidism and ophthalmopathy. Whole-study findings and limits: Stable hyperthyroidism was told apart from ophthalmopathy by a model built on 13 V-J features. Before onset, ophthalmopathy was predicted by the model a median around 6.5 months earlier.

From RNA transcripts, TCR beta CDR3 regions were amplified. Primed by the HTBI set, a first-round RT-PCR was run on the TCR CDR3. Via MiXCR, TCRdb re-called the multiplex PCR reads, giving one row per CDR3 protein. The sample consists of approximately 620,000 distinct CDR3 sequences, approximately 13% of them appearing once. The sample holds a few counts of this clonotype. What it binds is unknown. Recently diagnosed hyperthyroidism of less than 2 months' duration affected patients aged 18 to 65. This CDR3 is built from 13 residues. V was pared by 1 base and J by 6 bases, with 8 bases between. The germline gives CDR1 SGHRS, CDR2 YFSETQ.

The V call is TRBV5-1, the J call TRBJ2-1, with D uncertain. This clonotype originated in a woman aged 25 to 39 with Graves' hyperthyroidism that later progressed to Graves' ophthalmopathy. The sample taken for sequencing was blood. CDR3 amino acids: CASSLRTTNEQFF. CDR3 bases: TGCGCCAGCAGCTTGAGAACTACCAATGAGCAGTTCTTC. The full variable domain, in which reference TRBV5-1 and TRBJ2-1 provide the parts outside the CDR3, is KAGVTQTPRYLIKTRGQQVTLSCSPISGHRSVSWYQQTPGQGLQFLFEYFSETQRNKGNFPGRFSGRQFSNSRSEMNVSTLELGDSALYLCASSLRTTNEQFFGPGTRLTVL.